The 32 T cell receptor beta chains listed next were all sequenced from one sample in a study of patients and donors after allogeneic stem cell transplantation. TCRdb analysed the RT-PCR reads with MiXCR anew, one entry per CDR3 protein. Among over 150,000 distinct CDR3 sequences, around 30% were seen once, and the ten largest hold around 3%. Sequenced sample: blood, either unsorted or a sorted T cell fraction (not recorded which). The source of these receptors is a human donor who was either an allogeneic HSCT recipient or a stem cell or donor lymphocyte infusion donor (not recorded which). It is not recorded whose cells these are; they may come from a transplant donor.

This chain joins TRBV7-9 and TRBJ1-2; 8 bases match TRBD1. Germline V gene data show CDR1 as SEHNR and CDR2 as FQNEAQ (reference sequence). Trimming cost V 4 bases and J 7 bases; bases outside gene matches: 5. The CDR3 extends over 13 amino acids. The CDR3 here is CASSSLQGGGYTF. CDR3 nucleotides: TGTGCCAGCAGCTCGCTACAGGGGGGTGGCTACACCTTC.

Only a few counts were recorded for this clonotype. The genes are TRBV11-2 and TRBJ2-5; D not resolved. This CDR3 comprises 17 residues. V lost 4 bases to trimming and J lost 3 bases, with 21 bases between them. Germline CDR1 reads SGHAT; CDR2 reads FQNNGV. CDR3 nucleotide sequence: TGTGCCAGCAGCTCCCATGGGCAGATTTGGGGAAAAGAGACCCAGTACTTC. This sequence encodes CASSSHGQIWGKETQYF.

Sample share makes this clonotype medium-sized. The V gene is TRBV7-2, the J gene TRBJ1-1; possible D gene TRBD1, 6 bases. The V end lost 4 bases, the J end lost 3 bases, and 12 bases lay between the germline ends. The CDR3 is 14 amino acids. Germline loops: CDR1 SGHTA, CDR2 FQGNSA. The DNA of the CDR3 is TGTGCCAGCAGCTCCAGGGGAGGCTACACTGAAGCTTTCTTT. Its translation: CASSSRGGYTEAFF. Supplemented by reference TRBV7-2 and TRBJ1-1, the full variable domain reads GAGVSQSPSNKVTEKGKDVELRCDPISGHTALYWYRQSLGQGLEFLIYFQGNSAPDKSGLPSDRFSAERTGGSVSTLTIQRTQQEDSAVYLCASSSRGGYTEAFFGQGTRLTVV.

The CDR3 is CASSFDLPSGANVLTF. In DNA, the CDR3 is TGTGCCAGCAGTTTCGACTTACCCTCTGGGGCCAACGTCCTGACTTTC. The chain carries TRBV27 and TRBJ2-6; no clear D gene. The CDR3 is 16 amino acids. Deletions cut 3 bases from V and 0 bases from J, with 9 bases between. Germline-derived CDR1 and CDR2 are MNHEY and SMNVEV (reference sequence).

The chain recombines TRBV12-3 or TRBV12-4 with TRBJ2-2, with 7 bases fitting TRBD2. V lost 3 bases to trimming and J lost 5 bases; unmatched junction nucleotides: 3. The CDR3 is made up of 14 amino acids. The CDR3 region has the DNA TGTGCCAGCAGTTTCCGGGACTATACCGGGGAGCTGTTTTTT. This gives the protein CASSFRDYTGELFF.

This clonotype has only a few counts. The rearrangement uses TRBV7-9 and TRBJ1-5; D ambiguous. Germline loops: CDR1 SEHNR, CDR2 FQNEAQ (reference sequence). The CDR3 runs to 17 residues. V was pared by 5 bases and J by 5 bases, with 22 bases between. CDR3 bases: TGTGCCAGCAGCCCGATGACCCGGCCCGGCGTGGATCAGCCCCAGCATTTT. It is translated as CASSPMTRPGVDQPQHF.

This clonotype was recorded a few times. Written as DNA, the CDR3 is TGTGCCAGCAGCTTAGGGGGAACAGGGTATTCCGGCTATGGCTACACCTTC. This codes for CASSLGGTGYSGYGYTF. The chain carries TRBV7-9 and TRBJ1-2, with a possible D match to TRBD1 (6 bases). Trimming left V 1 base short and J 4 bases short, with 19 bases between. Germline CDR1 SEHNR, CDR2 FQNEAQ (reference sequence). The CDR3 extends over 17 amino acids.

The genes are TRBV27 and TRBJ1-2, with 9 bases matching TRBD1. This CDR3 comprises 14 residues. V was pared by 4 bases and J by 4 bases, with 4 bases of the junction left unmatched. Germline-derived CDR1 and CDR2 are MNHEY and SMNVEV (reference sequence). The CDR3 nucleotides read TGTGCCAGCAGTTCCGGGACAGGGTCCTATGGCTACACCTTC. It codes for CASSSGTGSYGYTF.

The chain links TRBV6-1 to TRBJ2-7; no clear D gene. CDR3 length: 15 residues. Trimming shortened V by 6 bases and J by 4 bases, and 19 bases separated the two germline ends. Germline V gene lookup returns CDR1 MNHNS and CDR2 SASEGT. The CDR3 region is CASRSPYHPEYEQYF. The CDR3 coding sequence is TGTGCCAGCAGGTCCCCCTACCATCCTGAGTACGAGCAGTACTTC.

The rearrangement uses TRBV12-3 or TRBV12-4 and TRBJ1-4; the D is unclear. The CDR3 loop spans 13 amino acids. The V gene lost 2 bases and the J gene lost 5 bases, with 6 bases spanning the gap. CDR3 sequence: CASSLQWNEKLFF. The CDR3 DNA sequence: TGTGCCAGCAGTTTACAGTGGAATGAAAAACTGTTTTTT.

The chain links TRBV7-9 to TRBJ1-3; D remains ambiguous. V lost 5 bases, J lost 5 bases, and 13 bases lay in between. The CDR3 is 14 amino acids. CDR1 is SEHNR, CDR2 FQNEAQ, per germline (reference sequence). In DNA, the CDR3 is TGTGCCAGCAGCCCTGCTGACGGGCGAAACACCATATATTTT. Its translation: CASSPADGRNTIYF.

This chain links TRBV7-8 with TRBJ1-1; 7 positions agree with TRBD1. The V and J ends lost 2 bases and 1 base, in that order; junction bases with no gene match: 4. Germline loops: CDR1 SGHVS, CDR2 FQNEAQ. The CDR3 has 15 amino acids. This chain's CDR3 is CASSLFTGENTEAFF. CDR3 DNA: TGTGCCAGCAGCTTATTTACAGGGGAGAACACTGAAGCTTTCTTT.

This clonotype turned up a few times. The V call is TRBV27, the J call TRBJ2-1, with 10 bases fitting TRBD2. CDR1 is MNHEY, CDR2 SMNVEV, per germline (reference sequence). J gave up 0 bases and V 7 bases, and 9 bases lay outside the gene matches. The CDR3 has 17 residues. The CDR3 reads CASIPGPSGSSYNEQFF. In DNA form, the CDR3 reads TGTGCCAGCATTCCGGGCCCTAGCGGGAGCTCCTACAATGAGCAGTTCTTC.

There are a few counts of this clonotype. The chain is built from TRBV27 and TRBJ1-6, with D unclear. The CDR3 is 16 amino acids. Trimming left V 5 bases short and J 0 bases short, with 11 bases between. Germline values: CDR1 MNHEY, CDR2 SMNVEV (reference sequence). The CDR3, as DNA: TGTGCCAGCAGTCCTTTGTTGGGCTCCTATAATTCACCCCTCCACTTT. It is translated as CASSPLLGSYNSPLHF.

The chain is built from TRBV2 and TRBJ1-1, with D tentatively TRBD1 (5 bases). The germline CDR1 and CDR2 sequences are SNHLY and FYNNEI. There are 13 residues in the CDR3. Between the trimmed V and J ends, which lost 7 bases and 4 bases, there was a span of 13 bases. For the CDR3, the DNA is TGTGCCAGCATTAGAGCGGGGGTCACTGAAGCTTTCTTT. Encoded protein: CASIRAGVTEAFF.

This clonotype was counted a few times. CDR3 sequence (DNA): TGTGCCAGCCGTCGTGATGACAGGGAGGGTGGCTACACCTTC. Its protein product is CASRRDDREGGYTF. V and J are TRBV7-3 and TRBJ1-2; 7 bases are a match to TRBD1. V lost 8 bases and J lost 7; bases outside the gene matches: 13. Germline values: CDR1 SGHTA, CDR2 FQGTGA. CDR3 size: 14 residues.

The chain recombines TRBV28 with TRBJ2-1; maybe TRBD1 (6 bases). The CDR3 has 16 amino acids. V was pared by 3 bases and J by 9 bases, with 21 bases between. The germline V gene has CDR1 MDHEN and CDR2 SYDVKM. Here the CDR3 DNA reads TGTGCCAGCAGTTTCCCTCAGGGGTTAGGAACCAGTGAGCAGTTCTTC. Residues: CASSFPQGLGTSEQFF.

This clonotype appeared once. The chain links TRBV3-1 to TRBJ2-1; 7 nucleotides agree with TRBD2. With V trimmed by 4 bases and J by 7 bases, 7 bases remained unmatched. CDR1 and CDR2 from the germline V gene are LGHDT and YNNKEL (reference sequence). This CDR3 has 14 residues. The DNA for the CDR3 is TGTGCCAGCAGCCGAAGCGGGGTCCCGAATGAGCAGTTCTTC. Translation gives CASSRSGVPNEQFF.

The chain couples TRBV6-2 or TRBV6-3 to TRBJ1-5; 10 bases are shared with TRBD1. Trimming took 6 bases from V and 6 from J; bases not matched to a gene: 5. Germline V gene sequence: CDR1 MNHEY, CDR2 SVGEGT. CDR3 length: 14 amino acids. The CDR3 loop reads CASRPWTGGQPQHF. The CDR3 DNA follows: TGTGCCAGCAGACCTTGGACAGGGGGTCAGCCCCAGCATTTT.

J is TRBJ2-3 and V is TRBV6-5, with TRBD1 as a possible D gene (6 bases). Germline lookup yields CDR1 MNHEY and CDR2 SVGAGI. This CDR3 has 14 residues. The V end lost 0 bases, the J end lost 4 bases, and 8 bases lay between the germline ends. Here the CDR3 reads CASSYSGAPDTQYF. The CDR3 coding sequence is TGTGCCAGCAGTTACTCGGGGGCCCCAGATACGCAGTATTTT.

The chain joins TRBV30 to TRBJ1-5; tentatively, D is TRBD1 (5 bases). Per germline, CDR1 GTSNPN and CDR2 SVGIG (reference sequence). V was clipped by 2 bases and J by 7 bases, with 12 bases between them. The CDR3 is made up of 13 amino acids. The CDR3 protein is CAWSRQGGQPQHF. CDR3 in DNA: TGTGCCTGGAGTAGGCAGGGCGGACAGCCCCAGCATTTT.

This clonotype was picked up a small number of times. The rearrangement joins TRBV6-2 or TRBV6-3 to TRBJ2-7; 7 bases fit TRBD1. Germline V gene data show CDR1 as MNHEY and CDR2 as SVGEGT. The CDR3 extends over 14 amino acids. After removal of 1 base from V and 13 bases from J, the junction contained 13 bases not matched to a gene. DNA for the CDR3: TGTGCCAGCAGTTACTACCGGGACAGCCTCCTTGGTTACTTC. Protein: CASSYYRDSLLGYF.

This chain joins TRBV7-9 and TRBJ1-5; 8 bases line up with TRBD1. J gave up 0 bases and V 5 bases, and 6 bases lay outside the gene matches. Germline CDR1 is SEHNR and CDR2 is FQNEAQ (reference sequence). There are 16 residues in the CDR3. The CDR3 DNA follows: TGTGCCAGCAGCAATGGACAGGGATATAGCAATCAGCCCCAGCATTTT. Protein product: CASSNGQGYSNQPQHF.

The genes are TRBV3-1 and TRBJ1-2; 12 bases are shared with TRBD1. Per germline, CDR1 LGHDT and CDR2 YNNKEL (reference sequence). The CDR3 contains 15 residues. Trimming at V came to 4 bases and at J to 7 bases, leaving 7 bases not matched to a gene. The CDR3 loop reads CASSPGQGADSGYTF. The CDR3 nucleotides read TGTGCCAGCAGCCCGGGACAGGGGGCGGACTCTGGCTACACCTTC.

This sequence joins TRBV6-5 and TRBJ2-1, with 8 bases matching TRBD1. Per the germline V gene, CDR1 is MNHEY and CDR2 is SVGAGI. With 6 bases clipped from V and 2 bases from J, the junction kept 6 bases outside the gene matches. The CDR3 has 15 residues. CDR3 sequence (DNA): TGTGCCAGCAGGTCTAACAGGGGGGCCTACAATGAGCAGTTCTTC. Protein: CASRSNRGAYNEQFF.

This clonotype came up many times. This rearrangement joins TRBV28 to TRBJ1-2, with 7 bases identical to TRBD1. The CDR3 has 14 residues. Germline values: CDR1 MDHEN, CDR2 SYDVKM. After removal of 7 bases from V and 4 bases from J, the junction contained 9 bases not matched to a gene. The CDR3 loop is CASTSRTGRYGYTF. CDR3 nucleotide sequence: TGTGCCAGCACCTCCCGGACAGGCCGCTATGGCTACACCTTC.

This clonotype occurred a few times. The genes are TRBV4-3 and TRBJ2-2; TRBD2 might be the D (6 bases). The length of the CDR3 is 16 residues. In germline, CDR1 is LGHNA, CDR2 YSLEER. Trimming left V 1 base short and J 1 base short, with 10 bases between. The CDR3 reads CASSQAGLLNTGELFF. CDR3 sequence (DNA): TGCGCCAGCAGCCAAGCGGGACTTTTGAACACCGGGGAGCTGTTTTTT.

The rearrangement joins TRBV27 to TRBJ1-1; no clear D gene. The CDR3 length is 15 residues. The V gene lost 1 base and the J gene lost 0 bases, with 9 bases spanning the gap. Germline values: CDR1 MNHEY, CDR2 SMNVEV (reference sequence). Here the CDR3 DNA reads TGTGCCAGCAGTTTATTGTACGGTGTGAACACTGAAGCTTTCTTT. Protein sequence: CASSLLYGVNTEAFF.

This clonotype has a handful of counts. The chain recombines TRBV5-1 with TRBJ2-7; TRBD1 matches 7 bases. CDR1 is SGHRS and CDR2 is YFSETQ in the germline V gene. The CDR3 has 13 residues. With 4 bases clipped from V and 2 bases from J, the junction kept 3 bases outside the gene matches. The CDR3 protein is CASSIGGPYEQYF. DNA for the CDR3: TGCGCCAGCAGCATAGGGGGCCCCTACGAGCAGTACTTC.

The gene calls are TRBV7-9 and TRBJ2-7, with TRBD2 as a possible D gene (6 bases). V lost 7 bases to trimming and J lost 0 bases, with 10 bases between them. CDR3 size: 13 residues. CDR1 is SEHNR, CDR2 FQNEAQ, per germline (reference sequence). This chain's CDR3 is CASTRTNSYEQYF. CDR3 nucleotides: TGTGCCAGCACCCGGACTAACTCCTACGAGCAGTACTTC.

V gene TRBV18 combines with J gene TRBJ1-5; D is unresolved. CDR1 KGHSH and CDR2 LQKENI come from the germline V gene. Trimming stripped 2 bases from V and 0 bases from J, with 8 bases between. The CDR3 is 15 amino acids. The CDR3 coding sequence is TGTGCCAGCTCACCAGTAGCTTATAGCAATCAGCCCCAGCATTTT. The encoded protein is CASSPVAYSNQPQHF. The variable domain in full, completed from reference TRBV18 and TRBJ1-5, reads NAGVMQNPRHLVRRRGQEARLRCSPMKGHSHVYWYRQLPEEGLKFMVYLQKENIIDESGMPKERFSAEFPKEGPSILRIQQVVRGDSAAYFCASSPVAYSNQPQHFGDGTRLSIL.

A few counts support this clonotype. The CDR3 reads CASSQREGPEETQYF. In DNA, the CDR3 is TGCGCCAGCAGCCAACGGGAGGGACCAGAAGAGACCCAGTACTTC. This chain joins TRBV4-3 and TRBJ2-5, with 8 nucleotides matching TRBD2. CDR1 LGHNA and CDR2 YSLEER come from the germline V gene. With 2 bases clipped from V and 3 bases from J, the junction kept 5 bases outside the gene matches. The CDR3 is 15 residues long.